The rows below give T cell receptor beta chains drawn from one sample of a study of vaccination effects on CD4 cells after COVID-19. These TCRs' antigens remain unknown. TCRdb's copy holds only in-frame clones and misses some; the assay was immunoSEQ multiplex PCR. The sample has more than 35,000 clones, about 70% seen once. The input for sequencing was CD4+ T cells from PBMCs cultured without peptide, taken before COVID-19 vaccination. Receptor source: a human donor who received a COVID-19 vaccine. The CDR3 runs from the conserved cysteine through the conserved F or W. The D gene is left open where the match is weak. Where a row states a size, it is once, few, many or the class of an expanded clone; other rows omit it.

clone_size: -
j_call: TRBJ1-5
d_call: -
v_call: TRBV2
cdr3_aa: CASSVRSDSLRPQHF
cdr3_nt: TGTGCCAGCAGTGTCAGGTCCGACAGCCTAAGGCCCCAGCATTTT

clone_size: -
j_call: TRBJ2-1
d_call: -
v_call: TRBV7-2
cdr3_aa: CASSLAGFKGAGEQFF
cdr3_nt: TGTGCCAGCAGCTTAGCTGGTTTTAAGGGGGCGGGGGAGCAGTTCTTC

clone_size: -
j_call: TRBJ1-1
d_call: -
v_call: TRBV4-2
cdr3_aa: CASSLQGNTEAFF
cdr3_nt: TGTGCCAGCAGCCTACAGGGGAACACTGAAGCTTTCTTT

clone_size: -
j_call: TRBJ1-1
d_call: -
v_call: TRBV12-3/TRBV12-4
cdr3_aa: CASSLWSGNEAFF
cdr3_nt: TGTGCCAGCAGTTTATGGTCGGGCAACGAAGCTTTCTTT

clone_size: once
j_call: TRBJ1-2
d_call: TRBD1
v_call: TRBV5-6
cdr3_aa: CASSDSGTGDGYGYTF
cdr3_nt: TGTGCCAGCAGCGATTCCGGGACAGGGGATGGCTATGGCTACACCTTC

clone_size: -
j_call: TRBJ2-7
d_call: -
v_call: TRBV6-5
cdr3_aa: CASSYSARAAYEQYF
cdr3_nt: TGTGCCAGCAGTTACTCGGCCCGGGCGGCCTACGAGCAGTACTTC

clone_size: few
j_call: TRBJ2-5
d_call: -
v_call: TRBV5-1
cdr3_aa: CASEGSQETQYF
cdr3_nt: TGCGCCAGCGAAGGGTCGCAAGAGACCCAGTACTTC

clone_size: -
j_call: TRBJ1-4
d_call: -
v_call: TRBV7-9
cdr3_aa: CASSPRLRGTNEKLFF
cdr3_nt: TGTGCCAGCAGCCCACGACTTAGGGGGACTAATGAAAAACTGTTTTTT

clone_size: -
j_call: TRBJ1-6
d_call: -
v_call: TRBV19
cdr3_aa: CASSIGDSPLHF
cdr3_nt: TGTGCCAGTAGTATTGGGGATTCACCCCTCCACTTT

clone_size: -
j_call: TRBJ1-1
d_call: TRBD1
v_call: TRBV11-2
cdr3_aa: CASSTRQGVWAEAFF
cdr3_nt: TGTGCCAGCAGCACCCGACAGGGGGTCTGGGCTGAAGCTTTCTTT

clone_size: once
j_call: TRBJ2-6
d_call: TRBD1
v_call: TRBV15
cdr3_aa: CATSRGGQGISGANVLTF
cdr3_nt: TGTGCCACCAGCAGAGGCGGACAGGGTATCTCTGGGGCCAACGTCCTGACTTTC

clone_size: -
j_call: TRBJ1-1
d_call: TRBD1
v_call: TRBV7-9
cdr3_aa: CASSSGQGATEAFF
cdr3_nt: TGTGCCAGCAGCTCCGGACAGGGGGCTACTGAAGCTTTCTTT

clone_size: few
j_call: TRBJ2-7
d_call: -
v_call: TRBV6-6
cdr3_aa: CASSGQNYEQYF
cdr3_nt: TGTGCCAGCAGTGGCCAGAACTACGAGCAGTACTTC

clone_size: -
j_call: TRBJ2-7
d_call: -
v_call: TRBV6-6
cdr3_aa: CASSDNYEQYF
cdr3_nt: TGTGCCAGCAGTGACAACTACGAGCAGTACTTC

clone_size: -
j_call: TRBJ1-1
d_call: -
v_call: TRBV11-3
cdr3_aa: CASSSRPGLGAEGNTEAFF
cdr3_nt: TGTGCCAGCAGCAGCCGACCAGGATTGGGGGCAGAAGGGAACACTGAAGCTTTCTTT

clone_size: -
j_call: TRBJ2-5
d_call: -
v_call: TRBV7-2
cdr3_aa: CASSSQRQETQYF
cdr3_nt: TGTGCCAGCAGCTCACAACGGCAAGAGACCCAGTACTTC

clone_size: -
j_call: TRBJ1-1
d_call: -
v_call: TRBV25-1
cdr3_aa: CASSESRGANTEAFF
cdr3_nt: TGTGCCAGCAGTGAATCTAGAGGGGCGAACACTGAAGCTTTCTTT

clone_size: -
j_call: TRBJ1-6
d_call: -
v_call: TRBV14
cdr3_aa: CASSLSAYNSPLHF
cdr3_nt: TGTGCCAGCAGCCTTTCCGCCTATAATTCACCCCTCCACTTT

clone_size: -
j_call: TRBJ1-6
d_call: TRBD1
v_call: TRBV18
cdr3_aa: CASSPQGQGNSPLHF
cdr3_nt: TGTGCCAGCTCACCGCAGGGACAGGGAAATTCACCCCTCCACTTT

clone_size: -
j_call: TRBJ1-1
d_call: -
v_call: TRBV2
cdr3_aa: CASIKDGNTEAFF
cdr3_nt: TGTGCCAGCATAAAGGACGGAAACACTGAAGCTTTCTTT

clone_size: -
j_call: TRBJ1-1
d_call: -
v_call: TRBV23-1
cdr3_aa: CASSQGDYTEAFF
cdr3_nt: TGCGCCAGCAGTCAGGGAGATTACACTGAAGCTTTCTTT

clone_size: -
j_call: TRBJ1-1
d_call: -
v_call: TRBV2
cdr3_aa: CASSYHSTEAFF
cdr3_nt: TGTGCCAGCAGTTACCACAGCACTGAAGCTTTCTTT

clone_size: once
j_call: TRBJ2-7
d_call: -
v_call: TRBV11-2
cdr3_aa: CASSLGRTNSYEQYF
cdr3_nt: TGTGCCAGCAGCCTAGGACGGACTAACTCCTACGAGCAGTACTTC